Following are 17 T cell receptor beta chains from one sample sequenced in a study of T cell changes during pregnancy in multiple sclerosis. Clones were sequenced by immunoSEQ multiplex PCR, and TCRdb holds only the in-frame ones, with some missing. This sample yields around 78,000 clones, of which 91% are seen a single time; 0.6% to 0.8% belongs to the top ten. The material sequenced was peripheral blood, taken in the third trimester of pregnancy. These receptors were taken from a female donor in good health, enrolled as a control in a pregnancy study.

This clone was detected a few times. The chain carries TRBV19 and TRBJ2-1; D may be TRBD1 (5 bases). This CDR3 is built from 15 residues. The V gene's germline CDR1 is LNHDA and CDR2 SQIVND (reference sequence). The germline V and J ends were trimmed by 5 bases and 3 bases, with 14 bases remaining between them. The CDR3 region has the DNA TGTGCCAGTAGTCGTGGGGCCCCGCTCTACAATGAGCAGTTCTTC. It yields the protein CASSRGAPLYNEQFF.

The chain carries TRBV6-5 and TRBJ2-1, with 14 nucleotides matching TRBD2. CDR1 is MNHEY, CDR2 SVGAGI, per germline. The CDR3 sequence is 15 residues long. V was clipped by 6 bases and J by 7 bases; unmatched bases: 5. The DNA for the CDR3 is TGTGCCAGCAGCCCGGGACTAGCGGGAGCGAATGAGCAGTTCTTC. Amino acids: CASSPGLAGANEQFF.

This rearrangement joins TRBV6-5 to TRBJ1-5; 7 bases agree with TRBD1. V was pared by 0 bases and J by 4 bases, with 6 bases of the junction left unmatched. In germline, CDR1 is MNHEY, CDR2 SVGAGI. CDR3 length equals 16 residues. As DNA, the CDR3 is TGTGCCAGCAGTTACTCCCCCCAGACAGGGAATCAGCCCCAGCATTTT. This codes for CASSYSPQTGNQPQHF.

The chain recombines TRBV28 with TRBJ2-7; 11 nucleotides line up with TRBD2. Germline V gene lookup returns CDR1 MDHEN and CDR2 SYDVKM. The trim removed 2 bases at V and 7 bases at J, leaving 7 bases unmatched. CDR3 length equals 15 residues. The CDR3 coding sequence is TGTGCCAGCAGTTTAAGACTAGCGGGGCTACGGGAGCAGTACTTC. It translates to CASSLRLAGLREQYF. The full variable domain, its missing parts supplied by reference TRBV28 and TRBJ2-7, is DVKVTQSSRYLVKRTGEKVFLECVQDMDHENMFWYRQDPGLGLRLIYFSYDVKMKEKGDIPEGYSVSREKKERFSLILESASTNQTSMYLCASSLRLAGLREQYFGPGTRLTVT.

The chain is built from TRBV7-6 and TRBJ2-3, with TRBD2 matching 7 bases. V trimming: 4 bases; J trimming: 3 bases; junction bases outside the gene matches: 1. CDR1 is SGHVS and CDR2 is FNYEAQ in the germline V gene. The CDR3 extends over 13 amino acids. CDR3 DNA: TGTGCCAGCAGCTGGGGGGGGACAGATACGCAGTATTTT. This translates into CASSWGGTDTQYF.

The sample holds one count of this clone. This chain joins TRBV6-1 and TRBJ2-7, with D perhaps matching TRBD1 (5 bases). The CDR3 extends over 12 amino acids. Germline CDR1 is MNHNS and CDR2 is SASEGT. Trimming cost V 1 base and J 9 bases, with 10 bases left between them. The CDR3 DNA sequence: TGTGCCAGCAGTGAAGAAGGACATACGCAGTACTTC. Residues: CASSEEGHTQYF.

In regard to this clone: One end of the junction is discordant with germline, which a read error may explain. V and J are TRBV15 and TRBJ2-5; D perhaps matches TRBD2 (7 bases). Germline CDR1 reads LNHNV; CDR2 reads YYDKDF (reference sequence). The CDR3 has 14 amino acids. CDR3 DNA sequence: TGTGCCACCAGCAGGCAAAGGGGGGGCCCACCCACGGACTTC. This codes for CATSRQRGGPPTDF.

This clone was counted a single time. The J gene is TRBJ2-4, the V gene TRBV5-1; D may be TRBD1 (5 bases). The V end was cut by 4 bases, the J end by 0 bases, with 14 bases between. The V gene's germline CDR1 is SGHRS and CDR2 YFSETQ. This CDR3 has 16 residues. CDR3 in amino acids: CASSPTGHLAKNIQYF. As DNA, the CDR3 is TGCGCCAGCAGCCCCACAGGACACTTAGCCAAAAACATTCAGTACTTC.

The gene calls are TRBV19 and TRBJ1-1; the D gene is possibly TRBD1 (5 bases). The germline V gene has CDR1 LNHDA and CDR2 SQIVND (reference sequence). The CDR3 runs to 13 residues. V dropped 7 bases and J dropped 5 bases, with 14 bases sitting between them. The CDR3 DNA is TGTGCCAGTACTTTAGGGGCGCTTACTGAAGCTTTCTTT. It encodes CASTLGALTEAFF.

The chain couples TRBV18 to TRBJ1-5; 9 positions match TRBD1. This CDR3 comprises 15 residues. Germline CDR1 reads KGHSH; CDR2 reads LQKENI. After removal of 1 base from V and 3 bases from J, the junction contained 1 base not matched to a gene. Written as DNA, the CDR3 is TGTGCCAGCTCACCACGGGACAGGGCCAATCAGCCCCAGCATTTT. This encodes CASSPRDRANQPQHF.

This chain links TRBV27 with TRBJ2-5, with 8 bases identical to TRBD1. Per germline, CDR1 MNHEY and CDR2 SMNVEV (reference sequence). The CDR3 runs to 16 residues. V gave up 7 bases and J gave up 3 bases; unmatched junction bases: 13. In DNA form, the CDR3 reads TGTGCCAGCACCCCGGACAGGGCTGCCCGAAAAGAGACCCAGTACTTC. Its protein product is CASTPDRAARKETQYF.

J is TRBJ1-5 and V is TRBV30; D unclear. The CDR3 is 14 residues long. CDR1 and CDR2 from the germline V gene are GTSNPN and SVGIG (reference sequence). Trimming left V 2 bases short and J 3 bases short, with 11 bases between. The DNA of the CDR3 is TGTGCCTGGAGTCCCGACACCTCCAATCAGCCCCAGCATTTT. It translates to CAWSPDTSNQPQHF.

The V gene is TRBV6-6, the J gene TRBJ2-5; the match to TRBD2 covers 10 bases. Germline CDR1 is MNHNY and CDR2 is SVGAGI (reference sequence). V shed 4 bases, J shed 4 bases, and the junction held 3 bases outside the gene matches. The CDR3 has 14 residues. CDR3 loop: CASSSLAGGETQYF. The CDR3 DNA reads TGTGCCAGCAGTTCTTTAGCGGGGGGAGAGACCCAGTACTTC.

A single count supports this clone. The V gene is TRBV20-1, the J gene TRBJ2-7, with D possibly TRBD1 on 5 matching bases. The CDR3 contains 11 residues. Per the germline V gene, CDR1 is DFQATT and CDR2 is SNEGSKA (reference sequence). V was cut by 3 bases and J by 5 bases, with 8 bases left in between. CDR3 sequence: CSASAGNEQYF. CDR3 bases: TGCAGTGCTAGTGCAGGGAACGAGCAGTACTTC.

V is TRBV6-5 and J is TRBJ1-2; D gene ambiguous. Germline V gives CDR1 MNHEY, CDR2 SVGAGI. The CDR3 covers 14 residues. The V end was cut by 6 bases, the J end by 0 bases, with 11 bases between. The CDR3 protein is CASRQARANYGYTF. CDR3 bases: TGTGCCAGCAGGCAGGCCCGCGCTAACTATGGCTACACCTTC.

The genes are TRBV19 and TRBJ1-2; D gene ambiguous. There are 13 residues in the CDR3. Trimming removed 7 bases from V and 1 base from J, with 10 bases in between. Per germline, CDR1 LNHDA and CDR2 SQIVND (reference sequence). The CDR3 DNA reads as TGTGCCAGTACCCCCCAGCGTAACTATGGCTACACCTTC. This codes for CASTPQRNYGYTF. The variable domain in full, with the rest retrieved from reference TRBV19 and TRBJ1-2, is DGGITQSPKYLFRKEGQNVTLSCEQNLNHDAMYWYRQDPGQGLRLIYYSQIVNDFQKGDIAEGYSVSREKKESFPLTVTSAQKNPTAFYLCASTPQRNYGYTFGSGTRLTVV.

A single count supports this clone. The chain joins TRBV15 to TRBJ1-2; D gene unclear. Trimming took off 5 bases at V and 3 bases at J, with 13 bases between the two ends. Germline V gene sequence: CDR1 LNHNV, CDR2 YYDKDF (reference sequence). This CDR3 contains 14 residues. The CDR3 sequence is CATSPLPGYYGYTF. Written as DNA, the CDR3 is TGTGCCACCAGCCCACTACCGGGGTACTATGGCTACACCTTC.